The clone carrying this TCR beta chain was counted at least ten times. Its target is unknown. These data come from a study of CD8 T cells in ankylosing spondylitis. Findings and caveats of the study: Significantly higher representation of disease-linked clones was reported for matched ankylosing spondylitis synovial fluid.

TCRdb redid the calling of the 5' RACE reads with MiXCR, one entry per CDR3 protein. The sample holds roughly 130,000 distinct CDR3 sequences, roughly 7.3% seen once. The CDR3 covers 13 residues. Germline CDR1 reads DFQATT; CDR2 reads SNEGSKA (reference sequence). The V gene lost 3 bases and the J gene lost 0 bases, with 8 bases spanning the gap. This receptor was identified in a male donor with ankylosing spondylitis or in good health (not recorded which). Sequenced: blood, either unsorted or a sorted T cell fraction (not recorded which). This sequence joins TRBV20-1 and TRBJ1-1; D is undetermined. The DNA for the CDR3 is TGCAGTGCTAGGTTTGGGATGAACACTGAAGCTTTCTTT. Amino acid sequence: CSARFGMNTEAFF.